This TCR beta chain was profiled in a study of OX40 agonist ivuxolimab in advanced cancers. Overall study findings and caveats: Both CD4+ and CD8+ T cell populations in blood had undergone clonal expansion by week 6 at 0.1 to 3.0 mg/kg. People who partly responded at 0.1-3.0 mg/kg had some of the least clonal expansion seen.

A word on this clone: Its antigen is currently unknown.

TCRdb keeps only in-frame clones here, not all; method: immunoSEQ multiplex PCR. The sample lists 85,000 to 100,000 clones; roughly nine tenths were seen once. The junction had 8 bases not matched to a gene; V was cut back by 0 bases and J by 5 bases. CDR1 is SGHNT, CDR2 YYREEE, per germline (reference sequence). This CDR3 has 15 residues. The clonotype comes from an adult with an advanced solid tumor such as melanoma, head and neck, liver or kidney cancer. Specimen: CD4+ or CD8+ T cells sorted from blood, collected in a trial of the OX40 agonist ivuxolimab. The chain links TRBV5-4 to TRBJ2-7; 7 nucleotides align to TRBD2. This CDR3 reads CASSLAERDANEQYF. The CDR3 DNA follows: TGTGCCAGCAGCTTGGCCGAGCGGGATGCGAACGAGCAGTACTTC.